A single sample gave rise to the 28 T cell receptor beta chains below, sequenced in a study of blood T cell repertoires in COVID-19 (dated by TCRdb to the early 2020s). Libraries were made using the immunoSEQ multiplex PCR assay. The clones in this table, taken by TCRdb from immuneACCESS, are in-frame only. Not every clone is retained; where verified, under half of the shortfall comes from an unresolved V gene, and the cause of the rest is unknown. Within this sample are about 160,000 clones, with around 87% of them counted one time only. The leading ten clones occupy more than 6.5% of the sample. Input material: PBMCs or T cells enriched from blood (not recorded which). Receptors originate from a woman aged 45-60 years who had recovered from COVID-19.

V is TRBV5-6 and J is TRBJ2-5; possible D gene TRBD1, 6 bases. V was clipped by 6 bases and J by 1 base, with 16 bases between them. The CDR3 has 15 amino acids. The germline V gene encodes CDR1 SGHDT and CDR2 YYEEEE. The CDR3 region has the DNA TGTGCCAGCACCCCCCTTGGCAGGGGCCAAGAGACCCAGTACTTC. It encodes CASTPLGRGQETQYF.

The chain carries TRBV4-1 and TRBJ1-1; 9 bases match TRBD1. With V trimmed by 1 base and J by 8 bases, 2 bases remained unmatched. Germline CDR1 MGHRA, CDR2 YSYEKL. CDR3 length: 13 amino acids. The CDR3 sequence is CASSQGDRVEAFF. The CDR3 bases are TGCGCCAGCAGCCAAGGGGACAGGGTGGAAGCTTTCTTT.

This clone was seen a single time. The chain joins TRBV10-3 to TRBJ2-3, with TRBD2 identical over 8 bases. Germline loops: CDR1 ENHRY, CDR2 SYGVKD. The V gene end was trimmed by 8 bases and the J gene end by 2 bases; junction bases not matched to a gene: 9. This CDR3 is built from 15 residues. The CDR3 is CAIGVGGDPTDTQYF. Written as DNA, the CDR3 is TGTGCCATCGGGGTCGGGGGGGATCCCACAGATACGCAGTATTTT.

CDR3 DNA sequence: TGCGCCAGCAACCCTAATACAGGGACTGGGGCCAACGTCCTGACTTTC. Its translation is CASNPNTGTGANVLTF. The gene calls are TRBV5-1 and TRBJ2-6; D is possibly TRBD1 (6 bases). The CDR3 sequence is 16 residues long. Trimming removed 6 bases at V and 2 bases at J, with 15 bases between. The V gene's germline CDR1 is SGHRS and CDR2 YFSETQ.

The count of this clone is one. The V call is TRBV18, the J call TRBJ1-2; perhaps TRBD1 as D (5 bases). Between the trimmed V and J ends, which lost 0 bases and 5 bases, there was a span of 10 bases. The CDR3 totals 14 residues. Per the germline V gene, CDR1 is KGHSH and CDR2 is LQKENI. The CDR3 loop is CASSPPQGGYGYTF. In DNA, the CDR3 is TGTGCCAGCTCACCACCGCAGGGAGGATATGGCTACACCTTC.

The chain joins TRBV30 to TRBJ1-2, with D maybe TRBD1 (5 bases). Trimming took 2 bases from V and 8 from J, leaving 15 bases between them. CDR1 and CDR2 from the germline V gene are GTSNPN and SVGIG (reference sequence). There are 13 residues in the CDR3. The CDR3 nucleotides read TGTGCCTGGAGTATCACAGGTTCTTGGGGCTACACCTTC. Protein sequence: CAWSITGSWGYTF.

This clone has only a few counts. The chain employs TRBV4-2 and TRBJ2-4; TRBD2 agrees at 11 bases. V lost 5 bases and J lost 7; bases outside the gene matches: 4. The CDR3 length is 14 residues. CDR1 and CDR2 (germline): LGHNA, YNFKEQ. The CDR3 region is CASSTTSGVNIQYF. CDR3 bases: TGTGCCAGCAGCACGACTAGCGGGGTGAACATTCAGTACTTC.

This chain joins TRBV5-1 and TRBJ2-3, with 8 bases matching TRBD2. Trimming at V came to 7 bases and at J to 4 bases, leaving 8 bases not matched to a gene. The CDR3 sequence is 14 residues long. Germline V gene sequence: CDR1 SGHRS, CDR2 YFSETQ. The CDR3 sequence is CASGSVGGADTQYF. In nucleotides, the CDR3 is TGCGCCAGCGGTTCTGTCGGGGGGGCAGATACGCAGTATTTT.

The chain links TRBV19 to TRBJ1-1; 9 bases agree with TRBD1. V was pared by 9 bases and J by 6 bases, with 5 bases of the junction left unmatched. Germline CDR1 reads LNHDA; CDR2 reads SQIVND (reference sequence). The CDR3 is made up of 12 amino acids. This CDR3 is CASKQGAAEAFF. CDR3 DNA sequence: TGTGCCAGCAAACAGGGGGCCGCTGAAGCTTTCTTT. Drawing the rest from reference TRBV19 and TRBJ1-1, the complete variable domain is DGGITQSPKYLFRKEGQNVTLSCEQNLNHDAMYWYRQDPGQGLRLIYYSQIVNDFQKGDIAEGYSVSREKKESFPLTVTSAQKNPTAFYLCASKQGAAEAFFGQGTRLTVV.

The chain couples TRBV5-1 to TRBJ1-4; unclear D gene. V lost 2 bases, J lost 5 bases, and 7 bases lay in between. CDR1 and CDR2 from the germline V gene are SGHRS and YFSETQ. The CDR3 has 13 residues. For the CDR3, the DNA is TGCGCCAGCAGCTTAAGACAAAATGAAAAACTGTTTTTT. Encoded protein: CASSLRQNEKLFF. Complete variable domain (other parts from reference TRBV5-1 and TRBJ1-4): KAGVTQTPRYLIKTRGQQVTLSCSPISGHRSVSWYQQTPGQGLQFLFEYFSETQRNKGNFPGRFSGRQFSNSRSEMNVSTLELGDSALYLCASSLRQNEKLFFGSGTQLSVL.

This chain uses TRBV11-3 with TRBJ2-3; 11 bases line up with TRBD1. Looked up from germline, CDR1 is SGHNT and CDR2 is YENEEA. The CDR3 spans 16 residues. V was clipped by 6 bases and J by 2 bases; unmatched bases: 7. Here the CDR3 reads CASRPGQGGTTDTQYF. The CDR3, as DNA: TGTGCCAGCAGACCGGGACAGGGGGGTACCACAGATACGCAGTATTTT.

The rearrangement joins TRBV11-2 to TRBJ1-1, with D hard to call. The V end lost 0 bases, the J end lost 5 bases, and 16 bases lay between the germline ends. The CDR3 sequence is 16 residues long. CDR1 is SGHAT, CDR2 FQNNGV, per germline. The CDR3 coding sequence is TGTGCCAGCAGCTTAGAACCAGATGTCCCGTGGACTGAAGCTTTCTTT. This codes for CASSLEPDVPWTEAFF.

The chain uses TRBV27 and TRBJ2-5; TRBD1 is a possible D gene (5 bases). In germline, CDR1 is MNHEY, CDR2 SMNVEV (reference sequence). V was clipped by 5 bases and J by 6 bases, with 13 bases between them. CDR3 size: 13 residues. This CDR3 is CASSPQGRQTQYF. In DNA, the CDR3 is TGTGCCAGCAGTCCGCAGGGAAGGCAGACCCAGTACTTC.

This chain connects TRBV7-9 to TRBJ1-1; no clear D gene. V lost 3 bases, J lost 2 bases, and 10 bases lay in between. CDR1 and CDR2 from the germline V gene are SEHNR and FQNEAQ (reference sequence). The CDR3 runs to 14 residues. The CDR3 DNA is TGTGCCAGCAGCTTCGACTCCCTAAACACTGAAGCTTTCTTT. The encoded protein is CASSFDSLNTEAFF.

This rearrangement joins TRBV5-6 to TRBJ2-2, with a tentative D call TRBD1 (6 bases). Between the trimmed V and J ends, which lost 0 bases and 7 bases, there was a span of 13 bases. This CDR3 contains 15 residues. The germline gives CDR1 SGHDT, CDR2 YYEEEE. The CDR3 coding sequence is TGTGCCAGCAGCTTGGGTAGGGGGATGTACGGGGAGCTGTTTTTT. Translating it yields CASSLGRGMYGELFF.

The chain joins TRBV4-1 to TRBJ2-3; D ambiguous. With 4 bases removed from V and 3 bases from J, the gap between germline ends came to 17 bases. This CDR3 is built from 16 residues. The V gene's germline CDR1 is MGHRA and CDR2 YSYEKL. The CDR3 reads CASSPLDESLTDTQYF. CDR3 nucleotide sequence: TGCGCCAGCAGCCCCCTAGATGAATCCCTTACAGATACGCAGTATTTT.

This clone has more than one count but fewer than ten. The chain has TRBV13 and TRBJ2-7; TRBD1 agrees at 7 bases. V was pared by 5 bases and J by 2 bases, with 9 bases of the junction left unmatched. This CDR3 is built from 15 residues. From germline, CDR1 is PRHDT and CDR2 FYEKMQ (reference sequence). CDR3 in amino acids: CASSARRGSPYEQYF. CDR3 DNA sequence: TGTGCCAGCAGCGCCCGCAGGGGGAGTCCCTACGAGCAGTACTTC.

This chain joins TRBV7-8 and TRBJ2-3; TRBD2 matches 8 bases. The CDR3 runs to 14 residues. The V gene end was trimmed by 5 bases and the J gene end by 4 bases; junction bases not matched to a gene: 5. Germline V gene data show CDR1 as SGHVS and CDR2 as FQNEAQ. CDR3 sequence (DNA): TGTGCCAGCAGCGACCCCGGGGGGGCAGATACGCAGTATTTT. Translated: CASSDPGGADTQYF.

This chain links TRBV7-2 with TRBJ2-2; no definite D call. The CDR3 is made up of 15 amino acids. The V end was cut by 10 bases, the J end by 1 base, with 16 bases between. Germline CDR1 is SGHTA and CDR2 is FQGNSA. CDR3 in DNA: TGTGCCACGGCCCCGGGTGGTGTGAACACCGGGGAGCTGTTTTTT. It specifies CATAPGGVNTGELFF. The variable domain in full, completed from reference TRBV7-2 and TRBJ2-2, reads GAGVSQSPSNKVTEKGKDVELRCDPISGHTALYWYRQSLGQGLEFLIYFQGNSAPDKSGLPSDRFSAERTGGSVSTLTIQRTQQEDSAVYLCATAPGGVNTGELFFGEGSRLTVL.

The DNA of the CDR3 is TGTGCCAGCAGCTTAGTAGTTGGGGGCGGCTACACCTTC. Its protein is CASSLVVGGGYTF. This rearrangement joins TRBV7-8 to TRBJ1-2; D may be TRBD1 (6 bases). There are 13 residues in the CDR3. Germline lookup yields CDR1 SGHVS and CDR2 FQNEAQ. The V end was cut by 1 base, the J end by 8 bases, with 11 bases between.

This clone was detected once. CDR3 sequence: CASIRQGVYGYTF. The DNA of the CDR3 is TGTGCCAGTATTCGCCAGGGGGTCTATGGCTACACCTTC. V and J are TRBV19 and TRBJ1-2, with 7 positions matching TRBD1. Germline lookup yields CDR1 LNHDA and CDR2 SQIVND (reference sequence). The CDR3 spans 13 residues. Trimming removed 7 bases from V and 4 bases from J; junction bases left unmatched: 6.

This chain joins TRBV5-8 and TRBJ2-1, with D hard to call. Per the germline V gene, CDR1 is SGHTS and CDR2 is YDEGEE. Trimming removed 5 bases at V and 7 bases at J, with 19 bases between. This CDR3 has 15 amino acids. CDR3 amino acids: CASSPYARSLNEQFF. CDR3 bases: TGTGCCAGCAGTCCCTACGCCCGGTCGCTGAATGAGCAGTTCTTC. The full variable domain, with the rest looked up from reference TRBV5-8 and TRBJ2-1, is EAGVTQSPTHLIKTRGQQATLRCSPISGHTSVYWYQQALGLGLQFLLWYDEGEERNRGNFPPRFSGRQFPNYSSELNVNALELEDSALYLCASSPYARSLNEQFFGPGTRLTVL.

The chain links TRBV24-1 to TRBJ2-7; D is unclear. This CDR3 is built from 13 residues. Germline CDR1 and CDR2: KGHDR and SFDVKD. V dropped 5 bases and J dropped 1 base, with 8 bases sitting between them. As DNA, the CDR3 is TGTGCCACCAGTGGAGTCGGTTCCTACGAGCAGTACTTC. Translating gives CATSGVGSYEQYF.

The V gene is TRBV18, the J gene TRBJ2-3; 7 bases are shared with TRBD1. Germline V gene sequence: CDR1 KGHSH, CDR2 LQKENI. The CDR3 has 14 amino acids. V was pared by 4 bases and J by 2 bases, with 3 bases of the junction left unmatched. The CDR3 spells CASSRDRLTDTQYF. CDR3 nucleotides: TGTGCCAGCTCACGGGACAGACTCACAGATACGCAGTATTTT.

The chain couples TRBV3-1 (or the pseudogene TRBV3-2) to TRBJ1-5; D perhaps matches TRBD1 (5 bases). The CDR3 has 17 residues. In germline, CDR1 is LGHDT, CDR2 YNNKEL (reference sequence). V gave up 0 bases and J gave up 2 bases, with 14 bases separating them. CDR3 nucleotide sequence: TGTGCCAGCAGCCAAGATGGGGGGGTCGAGGGCAATCAGCCCCAGCATTTT. It translates to CASSQDGGVEGNQPQHF.

The V gene is TRBV29-1, the J gene TRBJ2-5; 9 nucleotides agree with TRBD1. The CDR3 has 13 residues. V lost 7 bases, J lost 1 base, and 4 bases stayed unmatched. The germline V gene encodes CDR1 SQVTM and CDR2 ANQGSEA. The CDR3 is CSGGTGTQETQYF. In DNA, the CDR3 is TGCAGCGGCGGGACAGGGACCCAAGAGACCCAGTACTTC.

The rearrangement links TRBV7-9 to TRBJ2-7, with 12 bases aligning to TRBD2. Germline-derived CDR1 and CDR2 are SEHNR and FQNEAQ (reference sequence). This CDR3 has 15 residues. Trimming at V came to 5 bases and at J to 2 bases, leaving 4 bases not matched to a gene. CDR3 nucleotides: TGTGCCAGCAGCCGGGGGACTAGCGGGCCCTACGAGCAGTACTTC. This gives the protein CASSRGTSGPYEQYF.

The rearrangement links TRBV27 to TRBJ2-1, with 11 bases aligning to TRBD1. CDR1 and CDR2 (germline): MNHEY, SMNVEV (reference sequence). J lost 7 bases, V lost 4 bases, and 9 bases had no gene match. The CDR3 totals 16 residues. The CDR3 sequence is CASSSPTGTGGNEQFF. The CDR3 DNA sequence: TGTGCCAGCAGTTCTCCTACCGGGACAGGGGGGAATGAGCAGTTCTTC.